This T cell receptor (beta chain) was retrieved from a study of blood T cell repertoires in COVID-19. Background on the study: Samples taken during acute and convalescent COVID-19 were collected in the United States, Italy and Spain.

Authors' analysis steps: Estimated nucleated cell counts came from reference gene primer amplification. Sequenced by immunoSEQ multiplex PCR; TCRdb stores in-frame clones only, minus some. D and trimming were read from the DNA, whereas the V and J calls and clone size are those reported in that table. The sample shows about 280,000 clones, around 88% of them seen only once. CDR1 and CDR2 (germline): GTSNPN, SVGIG (reference sequence). With 8 bases removed from V and 4 bases from J, the gap between germline ends came to 17 bases. The CDR3 sequence is 13 residues long. Enrollees, roughly 18 to 89 years old, lived in approximately 25 US areas. In assigning cohorts, the study relied on participant-reported clinical history.

The source is a woman between 40 and 50 years old who had recovered from COVID-19. Material: PBMCs or T cells enriched from blood (not recorded which). This chain uses TRBV30 with TRBJ1-2, with TRBD1 as a possible D gene (5 bases). The CDR3 loop reads CAGSPGTLYGYTF. CDR3 bases: TGTGCCGGTTCACCCGGGACTCTCTATGGCTACACCTTC.